Listed here are 10 T cell receptor beta chains from one sample, sequenced in a study of control samples from healthy donors and cancer patients. TCRdb's table, derived via immunoSEQ multiplex PCR, lists solely in-frame clones and lacks some. This table has around 100,000 clones, 85% to 90% appearing once. The sequencing sample was made of blood. The receptors shown here come from a man aged 30-40 years in good health.

The V call is TRBV6-5, the J call TRBJ2-3; D remains unclear. CDR3 size: 14 residues. Germline CDR1 MNHEY, CDR2 SVGAGI. Trimming shortened V by 4 bases and J by 0 bases, and 8 bases separated the two germline ends. As DNA, the CDR3 is TGTGCCAGCAGTTTCTCTCTAAGCACAGATACGCAGTATTTT. It specifies CASSFSLSTDTQYF.

The chain has TRBV28 and TRBJ2-7; TRBD1 matches at 7 bases. The V gene end was trimmed by 8 bases and the J gene end by 2 bases; junction bases not matched to a gene: 12. CDR1 is MDHEN and CDR2 is SYDVKM in the germline V gene. CDR3 size: 15 residues. CDR3 nucleotide sequence: TGTGCCAGCTCAGACCAGGGGGTCAACCCCTACGAGCAGTACTTC. It codes for CASSDQGVNPYEQYF.

The gene calls are TRBV7-2 and TRBJ2-1, with D possibly TRBD2 on 6 matching bases. Germline V CDR1 and CDR2: SGHTA, FQGNSA. This CDR3 is built from 14 residues. V shed 3 bases and J shed 6 bases, with 12 bases lying between them. The CDR3 nucleotides are TGTGCCAGCAGCTTGGACTACGGGAGCAATGAGCAGTTCTTC. It specifies CASSLDYGSNEQFF.

The chain carries TRBV19 and TRBJ1-6; 9 nucleotides match TRBD1. Unmatched junction bases numbered 9, after V lost 5 bases and J lost 10 bases. In germline, CDR1 is LNHDA, CDR2 SQIVND (reference sequence). This CDR3 is built from 15 residues. DNA for the CDR3: TGTGCCAGTAGTCCGCGTCGGGACAGGGAATCACCCCTCCACTTT. Amino acid sequence: CASSPRRDRESPLHF.

This chain joins TRBV12-3 or TRBV12-4 and TRBJ2-5; 7 nucleotides agree with TRBD2. The CDR3 sequence is 13 residues long. Trimming removed 6 bases from V and 2 bases from J; junction bases left unmatched: 3. This CDR3 reads CASRRTSQETQYF. The CDR3 bases are TGTGCCAGCAGGCGGACTAGTCAAGAGACCCAGTACTTC.

This clone was seen only once. The rearrangement joins TRBV18 to TRBJ1-4; 9 bases align to TRBD1. Unmatched junction bases numbered 9, after V lost 8 bases and J lost 8 bases. The CDR3 totals 14 residues. Germline V gene sequence: CDR1 KGHSH, CDR2 LQKENI. The CDR3 protein is CASALGQGFEKLFF. CDR3 DNA sequence: TGTGCCAGCGCCCTCGGACAGGGGTTCGAAAAACTGTTTTTT.

The J gene is TRBJ2-2, the V gene TRBV24-1; D gene uncertain. The CDR3 has 15 amino acids. Germline loops: CDR1 KGHDR, CDR2 SFDVKD. Trimming took 2 bases from V and 0 from J, leaving 6 bases between them. CDR3 bases: TGTGCCACCAGTGATTATACTTCGAACACCGGGGAGCTGTTTTTT. Protein: CATSDYTSNTGELFF.

This chain links TRBV14 with TRBJ1-1; TRBD1 matches at 10 bases. The CDR3 spans 15 residues. After removal of 2 bases from V and 5 bases from J, the junction contained 5 bases not matched to a gene. Per germline, CDR1 SGHDN and CDR2 FVKESK. The CDR3 region has the DNA TGTGCCAGCAGCCAACGGACAGGGGGATCGACTGAAGCTTTCTTT. Residues: CASSQRTGGSTEAFF.

The V and J genes are TRBV12-2 and TRBJ2-5; the table names TRBD2, a call not compared with the DNA. TRBV12-2 is assigned pseudogene status. CDR3 size: 15 residues. CDR3 sequence (DNA): TGTGCAAGTCGCCACCCGTCCGGGGGACCTGGGACCCAGTACTTC. Its translation is CASRHPSGGPGTQYF.

The V and J genes are TRBV28 and TRBJ2-7; 9 nucleotides agree with TRBD1. The junction had 13 bases not matched to a gene; V was cut back by 6 bases and J by 4 bases. This CDR3 has 16 amino acids. Germline values: CDR1 MDHEN, CDR2 SYDVKM. CDR3 loop: CASSYLSGTGRYEQYF. In DNA form, the CDR3 reads TGTGCCAGCAGCTACCTCTCCGGGACAGGGAGATACGAGCAGTACTTC.